These 10 T cell receptor beta chains originate from one sample sequenced in a study of blood T cell repertoires in COVID-19. Assay: immunoSEQ multiplex PCR; the TCRdb copy retains only in-frame clones and omits some. The data hold more than 150,000 clones, with roughly four fifths observed a single time. The sample comprised peripheral blood. The receptor set was obtained from a woman aged 40 to 50 with acute or convalescent COVID-19.

The chain recombines TRBV5-4 with TRBJ2-7; the match to TRBD1 covers 7 bases. This CDR3 region has 14 residues. With 3 bases clipped from V and 2 bases from J, the junction kept 5 bases outside the gene matches. CDR1 is SGHNT, CDR2 YYREEE, per germline (reference sequence). This CDR3 reads CASSSKQGTYEQYF. The DNA for the CDR3 is TGTGCCAGCAGCTCCAAACAGGGGACCTACGAGCAGTACTTC.

The chain carries TRBV5-1 and TRBJ1-1; D possibly corresponds to TRBD1 (5 bases). Germline CDR1 reads SGHRS; CDR2 reads YFSETQ. The CDR3 has 15 residues. Trimming pared 6 bases from V and 1 base from J, leaving 16 bases between. The CDR3, as DNA: TGCGCCAGCACTCTCTCTGTGGGGGGGAACACTGAAGCTTTCTTT. Protein sequence: CASTLSVGGNTEAFF.

This clone was recorded a few times. V gene TRBV6-5 combines with J gene TRBJ1-6; the D gene is possibly TRBD1 (5 bases). Trimming cost V 6 bases and J 9 bases, with 18 bases left between them. The length of the CDR3 is 15 residues. Per the germline V gene, CDR1 is MNHEY and CDR2 is SVGAGI. The CDR3 protein is CASSDLGGLGSPLHF. CDR3 DNA sequence: TGTGCCAGCAGCGACCTGGGGGGTCTGGGTTCACCCCTCCACTTT.

V and J are TRBV2 and TRBJ1-4, with a possible D match to TRBD1 (6 bases). Germline values: CDR1 SNHLY, CDR2 FYNNEI. V gave up 6 bases and J gave up 0 bases, with 11 bases separating them. The CDR3 sequence is 15 residues long. The DNA for the CDR3 is TGTGCCAGCAGGAGGGGGACCTCAACTAATGAAAAACTGTTTTTT. Its protein product is CASRRGTSTNEKLFF.

The chain joins TRBV5-6 to TRBJ1-5; no clear D gene. CDR3 size: 15 residues. Germline CDR1 reads SGHDT; CDR2 reads YYEEEE. V dropped 2 bases and J dropped 0 bases, with 9 bases sitting between them. The CDR3 spells CASSLGSDSNQPQHF. The CDR3 DNA reads as TGTGCCAGCAGCTTAGGCAGCGATAGCAATCAGCCCCAGCATTTT.

The V call is TRBV7-9, the J call TRBJ1-1; TRBD1 might be the D (5 bases). CDR3 size: 13 residues. The germline gives CDR1 SEHNR, CDR2 FQNEAQ (reference sequence). The V end was cut by 5 bases, the J end by 10 bases, with 17 bases between. The CDR3 here is CASSGTGRGRAFF. CDR3 nucleotides: TGTGCCAGCAGCGGGACTGGACGGGGCAGAGCTTTCTTT.

This clone appeared a few times. The chain carries TRBV4-1 and TRBJ1-1, with unresolved D. Germline lookup yields CDR1 MGHRA and CDR2 YSYEKL. CDR3 length: 15 residues. V dropped 4 bases and J dropped 1 base, with 13 bases sitting between them. This CDR3 reads CASSPQVMGNTEAFF. For the CDR3, the DNA is TGCGCCAGCAGCCCCCAGGTGATGGGGAACACTGAAGCTTTCTTT.

This chain connects TRBV5-1 to TRBJ1-5, with D uncertain. CDR1 is SGHRS, CDR2 YFSETQ, per germline. The CDR3 covers 15 residues. The V and J ends lost 0 bases and 5 bases respectively, with 12 bases between them. Here the CDR3 reads CASSLGPSGDQPQHF. DNA of the CDR3: TGCGCCAGCAGCTTGGGGCCCAGCGGCGATCAGCCCCAGCATTTT. The entire variable domain, with the rest obtained from reference TRBV5-1 and TRBJ1-5, is as follows: KAGVTQTPRYLIKTRGQQVTLSCSPISGHRSVSWYQQTPGQGLQFLFEYFSETQRNKGNFPGRFSGRQFSNSRSEMNVSTLELGDSALYLCASSLGPSGDQPQHFGDGTRLSIL.

CDR3 nucleotide sequence: TGTGCCAGCAGCCAAGATGCCCAGGCCAGCAATCAGCCCCAGCATTTT. Encoded protein: CASSQDAQASNQPQHF. This rearrangement joins TRBV4-2 to TRBJ1-5; D not resolved. The V gene lost 0 bases and the J gene lost 1 base, with 10 bases spanning the gap. CDR1 and CDR2 (germline): LGHNA, YNFKEQ. The CDR3 totals 16 residues.

This clone has just one count. The chain combines TRBV3-1 (or the pseudogene TRBV3-2) with TRBJ1-4; the D gene is possibly TRBD1 (6 bases). Trimming cost V 3 bases and J 7 bases, with 9 bases left between them. Germline V gives CDR1 LGHDT, CDR2 YNNKEL (reference sequence). The CDR3 has 13 amino acids. The CDR3 reads CASSHRDTEKLFF. CDR3 DNA sequence: TGTGCCAGCAGCCACCGGGACACTGAAAAACTGTTTTTT.